A single T cell receptor (beta chain) is shown here with its context. Its matching antigen is unknown. It was 5'RACE with constant-segment primers that produced the TCR alpha and TCR beta cDNA libraries, which carried sample barcodes and UMIs. MiXCR, run by TCRdb on the 5' RACE reads, gives a single entry per CDR3 protein. Of 350,000 to 400,000 distinct CDR3 sequences listed, around 21% were seen once; the top ten hold around 13%. The source of the sample is a study of T-cell memory formation after mild COVID-19. Study outcomes and limitations: Contracting clones from day 15 to 85 showed balanced CD4/CD8; later expanders favored CD4+. Day 37-peaking second-wave clones had unconfirmed SARS-CoV-2 specificity.

The CDR3 spans 14 residues. V was clipped by 1 base and J by 6 bases; unmatched bases: 5. Germline V gene sequence: CDR1 SGHTA, CDR2 FQGNSA. Specimen: PBMCs or a T cell subset sorted from them (not recorded which). This TCR was recovered from an adult woman who had mild COVID-19 (a few samples of this study predate the infection). Cell type and time point are not known. The gene calls are TRBV7-2 and TRBJ2-5; the match to TRBD1 covers 7 bases. CDR3 coding DNA: TGTGCCAGCAGCTTAGAGGGGGCTAGAAAGACCCAGTACTTC. This codes for CASSLEGARKTQYF.